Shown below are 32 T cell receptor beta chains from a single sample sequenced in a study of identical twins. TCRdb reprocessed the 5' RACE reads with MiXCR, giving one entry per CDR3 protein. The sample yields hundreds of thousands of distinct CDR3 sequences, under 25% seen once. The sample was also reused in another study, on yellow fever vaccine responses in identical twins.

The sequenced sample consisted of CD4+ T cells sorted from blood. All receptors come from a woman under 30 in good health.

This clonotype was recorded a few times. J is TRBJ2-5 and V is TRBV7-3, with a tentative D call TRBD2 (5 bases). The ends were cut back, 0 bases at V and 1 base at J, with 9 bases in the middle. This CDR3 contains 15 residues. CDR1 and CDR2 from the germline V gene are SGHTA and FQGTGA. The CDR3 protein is CASSLTRAAQETQYF. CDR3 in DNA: TGTGCCAGCAGCTTAACGAGGGCGGCCCAAGAGACCCAGTACTTC. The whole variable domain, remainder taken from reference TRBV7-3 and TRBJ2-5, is GAGVSQTPSNKVTEKGKYVELRCDPISGHTALYWYRQSLGQGPEFLIYFQGTGAADDSGLPNDRFFAVRPEGSVSTLKIQRTERGDSAVYLCASSLTRAAQETQYFGPGTRLLVL.

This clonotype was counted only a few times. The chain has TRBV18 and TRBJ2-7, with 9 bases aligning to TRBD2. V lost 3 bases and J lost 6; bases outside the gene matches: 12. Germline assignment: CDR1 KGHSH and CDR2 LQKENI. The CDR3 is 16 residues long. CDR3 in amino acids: CASSPGASGTLSEQYF. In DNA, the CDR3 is TGTGCCAGCTCACCGGGAGCTAGCGGGACTCTTAGCGAGCAGTACTTC.

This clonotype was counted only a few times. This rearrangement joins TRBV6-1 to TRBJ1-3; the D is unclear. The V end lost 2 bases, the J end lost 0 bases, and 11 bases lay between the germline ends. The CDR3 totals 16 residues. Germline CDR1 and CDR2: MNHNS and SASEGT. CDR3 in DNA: TGTGCCAGCAGTGAAAGAGGTACCAACTCTGGAAACACCATATATTTT. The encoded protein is CASSERGTNSGNTIYF.

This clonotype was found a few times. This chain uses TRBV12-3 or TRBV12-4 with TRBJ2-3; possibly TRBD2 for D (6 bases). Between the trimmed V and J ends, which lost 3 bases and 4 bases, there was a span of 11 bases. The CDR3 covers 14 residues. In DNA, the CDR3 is TGTGCCAGCAGTTTTACTAGCAAGGCAGATACGCAGTATTTT. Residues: CASSFTSKADTQYF.

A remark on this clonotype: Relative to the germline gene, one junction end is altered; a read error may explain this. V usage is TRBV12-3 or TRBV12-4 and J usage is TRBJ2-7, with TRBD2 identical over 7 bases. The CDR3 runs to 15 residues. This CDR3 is CASRLEGGSTYEQYF. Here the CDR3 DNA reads TGTGCCAGCAGGTTAGAGGGCGGGAGTACTTACGAGCAGTACTTC.

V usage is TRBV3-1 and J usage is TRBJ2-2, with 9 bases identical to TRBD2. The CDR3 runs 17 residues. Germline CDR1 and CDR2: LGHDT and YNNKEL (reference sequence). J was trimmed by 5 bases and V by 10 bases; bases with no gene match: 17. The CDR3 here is CATSQDPLAGRTGELFF. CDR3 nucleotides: TGTGCCACCTCCCAAGACCCTCTAGCGGGAAGGACCGGGGAGCTGTTTTTT. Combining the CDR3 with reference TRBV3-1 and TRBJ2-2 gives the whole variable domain DTAVSQTPKYLVTQMGNDKSIKCEQNLGHDTMYWYKQDSKKFLKIMFSYNNKELIINETVPNRFSPKSPDKAHLNLHINSLELGDSAVYFCATSQDPLAGRTGELFFGEGSRLTVL.

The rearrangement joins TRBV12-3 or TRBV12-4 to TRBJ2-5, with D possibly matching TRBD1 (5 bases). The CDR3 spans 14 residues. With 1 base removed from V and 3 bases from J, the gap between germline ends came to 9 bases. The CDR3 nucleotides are TGTGCCAGCAGTTTAGGCCCAGGGAAAGAGACCCAGTACTTC. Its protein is CASSLGPGKETQYF.

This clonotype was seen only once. The CDR3 region is CASSFLAEPTDTQYF. The DNA for the CDR3 is TGTGCCAGCAGCTTTCTGGCGGAGCCCACAGATACGCAGTATTTT. The chain is built from TRBV7-2 and TRBJ2-3; D is unresolved. Trimming took off 3 bases at V and 2 bases at J, with 12 bases between the two ends. The CDR3 has 15 amino acids. Germline V gives CDR1 SGHTA, CDR2 FQGNSA.

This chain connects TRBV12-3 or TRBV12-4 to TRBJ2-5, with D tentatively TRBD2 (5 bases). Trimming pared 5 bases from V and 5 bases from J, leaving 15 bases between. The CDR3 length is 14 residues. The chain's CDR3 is CASSLTTRGETQYF. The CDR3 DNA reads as TGTGCCAGCAGTCTGACTACCCGTGGGGAGACCCAGTACTTC.

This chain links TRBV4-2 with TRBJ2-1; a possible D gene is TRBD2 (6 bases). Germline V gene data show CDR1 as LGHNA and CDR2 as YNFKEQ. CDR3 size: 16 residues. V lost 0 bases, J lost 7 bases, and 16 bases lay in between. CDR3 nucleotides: TGTGCCAGCAGCCAAGAGGGGGGAGAGCTTTTGAATGAGCAGTTCTTC. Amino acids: CASSQEGGELLNEQFF.

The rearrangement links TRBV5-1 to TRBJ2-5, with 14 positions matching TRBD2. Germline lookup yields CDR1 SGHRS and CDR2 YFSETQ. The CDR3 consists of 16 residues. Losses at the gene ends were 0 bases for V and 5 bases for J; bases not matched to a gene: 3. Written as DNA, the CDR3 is TGCGCCAGCAGCTTGGAGGGACTAGCGGGAGTGGAGACCCAGTACTTC. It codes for CASSLEGLAGVETQYF.

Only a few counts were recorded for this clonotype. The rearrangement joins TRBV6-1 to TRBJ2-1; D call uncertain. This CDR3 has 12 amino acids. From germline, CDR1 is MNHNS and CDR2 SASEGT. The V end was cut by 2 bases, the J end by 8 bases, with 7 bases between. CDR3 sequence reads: CASSEQIYEQFF. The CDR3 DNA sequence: TGTGCCAGCAGTGAACAGATCTATGAGCAGTTCTTC.

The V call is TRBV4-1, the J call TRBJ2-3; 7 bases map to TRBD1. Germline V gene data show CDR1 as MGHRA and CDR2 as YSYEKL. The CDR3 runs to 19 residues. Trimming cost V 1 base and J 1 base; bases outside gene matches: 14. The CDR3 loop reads CASSQVGAQDRRRTDTQYF. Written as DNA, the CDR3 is TGCGCCAGCAGCCAAGTGGGGGCCCAGGACAGGCGACGCACAGATACGCAGTATTTT.

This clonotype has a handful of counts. As DNA, the CDR3 is TGTGCCAGCAGCCCTTCGTACAGGGTGGGGACCGGGGAGCTGTTTTTT. It specifies CASSPSYRVGTGELFF. The gene calls are TRBV12-3 or TRBV12-4 and TRBJ2-2; tentative D call: TRBD1 (6 bases). There are 16 residues in the CDR3. V shed 6 bases and J shed 5 bases, with 19 bases lying between them.

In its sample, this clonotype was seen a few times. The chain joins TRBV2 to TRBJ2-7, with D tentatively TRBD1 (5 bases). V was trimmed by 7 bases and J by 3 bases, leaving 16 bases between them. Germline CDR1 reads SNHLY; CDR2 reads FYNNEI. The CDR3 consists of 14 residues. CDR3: CASTSRVPHYEQYF. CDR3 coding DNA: TGTGCCAGCACCTCCAGGGTTCCTCACTACGAGCAGTACTTC.

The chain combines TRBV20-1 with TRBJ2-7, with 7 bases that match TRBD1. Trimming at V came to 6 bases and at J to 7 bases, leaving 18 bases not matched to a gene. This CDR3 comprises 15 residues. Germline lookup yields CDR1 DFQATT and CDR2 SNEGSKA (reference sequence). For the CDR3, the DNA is TGCAGTGCGCAAATAGACAGGGTCCCCATGAGGGAGCAGTACTTC. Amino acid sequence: CSAQIDRVPMREQYF.

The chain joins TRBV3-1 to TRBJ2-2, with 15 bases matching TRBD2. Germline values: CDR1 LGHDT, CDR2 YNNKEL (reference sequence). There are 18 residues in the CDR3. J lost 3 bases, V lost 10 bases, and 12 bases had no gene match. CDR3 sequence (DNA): TGTGCCATCAGTTGGACTAGCGGGAGGGCCATCGACACCGGGGAGCTGTTTTTT. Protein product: CAISWTSGRAIDTGELFF. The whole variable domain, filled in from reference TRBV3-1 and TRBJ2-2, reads DTAVSQTPKYLVTQMGNDKSIKCEQNLGHDTMYWYKQDSKKFLKIMFSYNNKELIINETVPNRFSPKSPDKAHLNLHINSLELGDSAVYFCAISWTSGRAIDTGELFFGEGSRLTVL.

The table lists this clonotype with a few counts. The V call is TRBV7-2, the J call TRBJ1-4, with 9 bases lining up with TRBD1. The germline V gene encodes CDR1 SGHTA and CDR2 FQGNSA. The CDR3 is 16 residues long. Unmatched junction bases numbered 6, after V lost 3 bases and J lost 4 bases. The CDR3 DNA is TGTGCCAGCAGCTTGGTGTGGGGACAGGGTAATGAAAAACTGTTTTTT. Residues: CASSLVWGQGNEKLFF. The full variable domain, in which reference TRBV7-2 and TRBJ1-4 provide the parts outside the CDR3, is GAGVSQSPSNKVTEKGKDVELRCDPISGHTALYWYRQSLGQGLEFLIYFQGNSAPDKSGLPSDRFSAERTGGSVSTLTIQRTQQEDSAVYLCASSLVWGQGNEKLFFGSGTQLSVL.

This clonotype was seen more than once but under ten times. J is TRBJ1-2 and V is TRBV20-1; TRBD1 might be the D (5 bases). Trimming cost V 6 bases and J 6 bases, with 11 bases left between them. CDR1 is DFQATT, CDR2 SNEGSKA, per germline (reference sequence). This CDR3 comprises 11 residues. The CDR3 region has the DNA TGCAGTGCCGGTCGGGGGGATGGCTACACCTTC. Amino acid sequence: CSAGRGDGYTF.

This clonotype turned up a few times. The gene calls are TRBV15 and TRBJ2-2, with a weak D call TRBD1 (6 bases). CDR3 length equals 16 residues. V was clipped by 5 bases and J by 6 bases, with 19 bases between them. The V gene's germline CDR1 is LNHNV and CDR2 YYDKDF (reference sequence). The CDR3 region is CATSSGREPGAGELFF. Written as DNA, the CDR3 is TGTGCCACCAGCTCGGGAAGGGAGCCAGGGGCCGGGGAGCTGTTTTTT.

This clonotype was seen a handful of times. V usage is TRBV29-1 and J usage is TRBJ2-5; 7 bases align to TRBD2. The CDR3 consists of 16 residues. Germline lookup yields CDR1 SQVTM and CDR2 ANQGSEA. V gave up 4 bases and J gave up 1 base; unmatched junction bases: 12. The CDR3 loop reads CSVGVVGRGSQETQYF. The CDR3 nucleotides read TGCAGCGTTGGGGTGGTAGGGAGGGGCAGCCAAGAGACCCAGTACTTC.

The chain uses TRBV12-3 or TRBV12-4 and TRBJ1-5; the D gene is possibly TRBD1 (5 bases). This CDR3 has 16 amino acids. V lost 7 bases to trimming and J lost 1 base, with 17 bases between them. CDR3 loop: CASNRWGRGSNQPQHF. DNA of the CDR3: TGTGCCAGCAATAGGTGGGGACGAGGGAGCAATCAGCCCCAGCATTTT.

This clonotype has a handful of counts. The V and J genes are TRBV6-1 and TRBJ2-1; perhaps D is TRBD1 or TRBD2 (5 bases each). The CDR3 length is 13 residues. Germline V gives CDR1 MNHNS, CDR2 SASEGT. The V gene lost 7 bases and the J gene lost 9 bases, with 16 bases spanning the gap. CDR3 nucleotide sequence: TGTGCCAGCACTAAAGAGGGGACCGCTGAGCAGTTCTTC. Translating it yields CASTKEGTAEQFF.

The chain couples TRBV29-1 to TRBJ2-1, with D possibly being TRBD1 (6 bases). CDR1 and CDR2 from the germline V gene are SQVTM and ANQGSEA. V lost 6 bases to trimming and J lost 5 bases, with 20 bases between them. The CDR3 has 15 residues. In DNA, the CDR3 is TGCAGCGTGGACCCGGGACATCGAACTCACAATGAGCAGTTCTTC. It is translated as CSVDPGHRTHNEQFF.

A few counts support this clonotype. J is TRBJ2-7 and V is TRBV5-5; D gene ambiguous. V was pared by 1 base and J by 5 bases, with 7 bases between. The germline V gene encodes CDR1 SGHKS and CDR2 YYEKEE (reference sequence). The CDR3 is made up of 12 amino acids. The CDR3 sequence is CASSLFGNEQYV. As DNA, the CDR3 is TGTGCCAGCAGCTTGTTTGGGAACGAGCAGTACGTC.

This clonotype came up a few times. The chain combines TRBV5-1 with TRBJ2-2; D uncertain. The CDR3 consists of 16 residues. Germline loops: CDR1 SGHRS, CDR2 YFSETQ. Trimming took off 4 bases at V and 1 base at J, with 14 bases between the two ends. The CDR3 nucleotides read TGCGCCAGCAGCAGCTCCACCAACCAGAACACCGGGGAGCTGTTTTTT. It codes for CASSSSTNQNTGELFF.

The CDR3 here is CASSYGRASYEQYF. The CDR3, as DNA: TGTGCCAGCAGTTACGGCCGGGCCTCCTACGAGCAGTACTTC. V gene TRBV6-5 combines with J gene TRBJ2-7; D ambiguous. The CDR3 has 14 amino acids. CDR1 and CDR2 (germline): MNHEY, SVGAGI. The V gene lost 2 bases and the J gene lost 0 bases, with 8 bases spanning the gap.

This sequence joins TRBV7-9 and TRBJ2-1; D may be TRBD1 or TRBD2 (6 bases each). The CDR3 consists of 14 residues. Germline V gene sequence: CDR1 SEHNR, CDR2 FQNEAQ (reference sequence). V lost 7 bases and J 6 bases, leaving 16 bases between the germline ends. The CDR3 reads CASIHLGGGNEQFF. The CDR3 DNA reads TGTGCCAGCATCCACCTCGGGGGCGGCAATGAGCAGTTCTTC.

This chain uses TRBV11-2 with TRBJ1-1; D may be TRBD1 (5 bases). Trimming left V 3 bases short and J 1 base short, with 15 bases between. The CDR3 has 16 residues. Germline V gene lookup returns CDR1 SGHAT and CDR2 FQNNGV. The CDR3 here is CASSFRGSGANTEAFF. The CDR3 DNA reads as TGTGCCAGCAGCTTTAGGGGCAGTGGGGCGAACACTGAAGCTTTCTTT.

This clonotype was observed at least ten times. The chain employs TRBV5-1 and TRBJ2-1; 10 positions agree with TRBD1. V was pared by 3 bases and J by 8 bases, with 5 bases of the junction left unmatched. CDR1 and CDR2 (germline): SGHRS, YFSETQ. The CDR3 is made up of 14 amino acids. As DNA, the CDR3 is TGCGCCAGCAGCTGGGGGACAGGGGCCGATGAGCAGTTCTTC. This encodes CASSWGTGADEQFF.

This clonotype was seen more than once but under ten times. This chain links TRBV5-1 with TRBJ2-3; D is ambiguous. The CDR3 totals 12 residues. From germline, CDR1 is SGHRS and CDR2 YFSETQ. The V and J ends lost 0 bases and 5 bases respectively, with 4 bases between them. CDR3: CASSLAEDTQYF. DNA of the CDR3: TGCGCCAGCAGCTTGGCCGAAGATACGCAGTATTTT.

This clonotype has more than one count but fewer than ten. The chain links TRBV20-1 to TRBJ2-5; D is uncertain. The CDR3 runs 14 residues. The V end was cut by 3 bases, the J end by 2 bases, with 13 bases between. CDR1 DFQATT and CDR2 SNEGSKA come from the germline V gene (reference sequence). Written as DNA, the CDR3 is TGCAGTGCTAGTGGACGTGACCTTCAAGAGACCCAGTACTTC. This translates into CSASGRDLQETQYF.